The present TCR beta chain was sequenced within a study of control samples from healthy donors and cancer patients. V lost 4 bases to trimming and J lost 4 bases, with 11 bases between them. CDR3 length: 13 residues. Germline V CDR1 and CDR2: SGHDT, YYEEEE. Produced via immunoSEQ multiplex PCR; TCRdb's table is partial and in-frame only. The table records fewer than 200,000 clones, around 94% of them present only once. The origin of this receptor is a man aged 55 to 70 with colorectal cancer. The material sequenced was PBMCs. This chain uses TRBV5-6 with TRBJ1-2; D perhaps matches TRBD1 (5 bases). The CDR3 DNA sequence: TGTGCCAGCAGCGCGACAGTTGCCTATGGCTACACCTTC. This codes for CASSATVAYGYTF.